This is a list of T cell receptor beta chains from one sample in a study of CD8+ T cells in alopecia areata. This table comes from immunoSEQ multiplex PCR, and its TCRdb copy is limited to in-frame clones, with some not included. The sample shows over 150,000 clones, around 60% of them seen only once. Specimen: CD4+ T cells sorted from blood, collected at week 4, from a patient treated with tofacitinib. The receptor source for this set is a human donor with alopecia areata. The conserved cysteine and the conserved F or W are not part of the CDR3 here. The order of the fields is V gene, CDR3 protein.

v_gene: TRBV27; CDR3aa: ASIRQGAITEAF
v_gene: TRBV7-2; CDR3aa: ASSGRAVANEQF
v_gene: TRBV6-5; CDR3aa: ASSYRTGGYGYT
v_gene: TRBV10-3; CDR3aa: AISARRETQY
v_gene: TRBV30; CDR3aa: AWSQGRNIQY
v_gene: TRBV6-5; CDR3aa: ASRETGGYDTQY
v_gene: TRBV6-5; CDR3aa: ASSYTVARYEQY
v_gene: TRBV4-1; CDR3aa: ASSQGNYGYT
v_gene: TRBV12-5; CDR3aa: ASGLGRLNGYT
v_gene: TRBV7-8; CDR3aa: ASSYPSRGWSEQY
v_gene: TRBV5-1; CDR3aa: ASSLGLVPTGELF
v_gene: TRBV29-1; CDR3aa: SVDGTSGISHEQY
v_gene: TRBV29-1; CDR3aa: SVDPDGVTQY
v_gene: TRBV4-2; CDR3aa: ASSQDGIGASRGV
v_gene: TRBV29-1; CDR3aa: SVDEDAYGYT
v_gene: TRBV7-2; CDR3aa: ASSRPTDTQY
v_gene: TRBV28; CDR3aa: ASSSQWLGNIQY
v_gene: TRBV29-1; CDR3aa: SVQGESGANVLT
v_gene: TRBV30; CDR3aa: AWSLVDRANTEAF
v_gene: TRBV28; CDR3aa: ASSRGNQPQH
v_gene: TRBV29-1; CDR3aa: SVEVASGRSGEQY
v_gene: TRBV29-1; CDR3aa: SVGGSQGAQSYGYT
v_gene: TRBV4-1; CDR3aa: ASSQRGITGETQY
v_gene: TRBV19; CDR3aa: ASSPTGDTYNEQF
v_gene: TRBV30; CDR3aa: AWSAMGLAGHEQY
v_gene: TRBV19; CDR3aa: ARPISRETQY
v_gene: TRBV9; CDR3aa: ASSVGRDPNRALH
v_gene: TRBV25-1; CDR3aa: ASTFADGAAGANVLT
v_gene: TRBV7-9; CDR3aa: ASSFGGTHEQY
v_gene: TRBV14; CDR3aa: ASSRLAETDTQY
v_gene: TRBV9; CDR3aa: ASSVFGTSGSDIQY
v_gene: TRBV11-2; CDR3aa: ASSRGQGSPDTQY
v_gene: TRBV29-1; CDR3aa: SAYSQHTEAF
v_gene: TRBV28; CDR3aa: ASNSAGTDRKLF
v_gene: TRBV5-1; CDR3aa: ASSLMPEYGYT
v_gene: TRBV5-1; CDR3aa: ASQGVLNTGELF
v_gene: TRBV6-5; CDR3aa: ASSYLARQETQY
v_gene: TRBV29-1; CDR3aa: SVGEGSADTQY
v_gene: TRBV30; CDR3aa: AWRSGTSGRYPGANVLT
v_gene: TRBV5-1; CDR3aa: ASSFTASAGHEQF
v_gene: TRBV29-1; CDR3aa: SVERTSGSSTDTQY
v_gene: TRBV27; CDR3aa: ASSLRGQAFVTRETQY
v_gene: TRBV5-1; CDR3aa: ASSPLTSGREEQY
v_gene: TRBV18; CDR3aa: ASSPQDSSYEQY
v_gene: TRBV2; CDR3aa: ASRYQGKKAF
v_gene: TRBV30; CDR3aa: AWSPAQGGTDTQY
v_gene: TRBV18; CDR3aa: ASSPLGVLETQY
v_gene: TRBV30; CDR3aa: AWSALYEQF
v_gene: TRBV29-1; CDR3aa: STGPVSGDTQY
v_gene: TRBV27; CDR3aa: ASSFDAGNQPQH
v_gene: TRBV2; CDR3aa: ASLESGRNTGELF
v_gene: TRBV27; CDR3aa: ASSSLREGYEQY
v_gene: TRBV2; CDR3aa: ASSEARSARRETQY
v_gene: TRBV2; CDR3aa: ASSEEGNTQY
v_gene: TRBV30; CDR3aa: AWTPNDTQY
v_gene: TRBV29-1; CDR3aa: SVAGQGWETQY
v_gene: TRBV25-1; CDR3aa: ASSKDRVRGNSNQPQH
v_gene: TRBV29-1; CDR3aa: SVDTSGITDTQY
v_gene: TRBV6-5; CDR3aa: ASSRQGPGELF
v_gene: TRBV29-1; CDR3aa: SVGTSGSWGEQY